The 25 T cell receptor beta chains below come from one sample, sequenced in a study of control samples from healthy donors and cancer patients. Repertoires were generated with immunoSEQ multiplex PCR, while TCRdb's copy carries only in-frame clones and drops some. The sample lists tens of thousands of clones; 88% were seen once. The sample consisted of blood. All receptors derive from a woman between 65 and 79 years old in good health.

V and J are TRBV6-2 or TRBV6-3 and TRBJ2-5; D gene uncertain. CDR3 length: 15 residues. With 0 bases removed from V and 0 bases from J, the gap between germline ends came to 8 bases. The germline gives CDR1 MNHEY, CDR2 SVGEGT. In nucleotides, the CDR3 is TGTGCCAGCAGTTACTCGACGGGCGACCAAGAGACCCAGTACTTC. Residues: CASSYSTGDQETQYF.

The chain employs TRBV5-1 and TRBJ2-4; 8 positions agree with TRBD2. The CDR3 sequence is 16 residues long. The V gene's germline CDR1 is SGHRS and CDR2 YFSETQ. Trimming took 1 base from V and 1 from J; bases not matched to a gene: 4. The CDR3 DNA reads as TGCGCCAGCAGCTTGTCAGCGGGAGATGCCAAAAACATTCAGTACTTC. This sequence encodes CASSLSAGDAKNIQYF.

V and J are TRBV7-2 and TRBJ1-1; D remains unclear. From germline, CDR1 is SGHTA and CDR2 FQGNSA. The CDR3 totals 14 residues. V lost 2 bases to trimming and J lost 1 base, with 8 bases between them. DNA for the CDR3: TGTGCCAGCAGCTTATTTCCAGGGAACACTGAAGCTTTCTTT. This translates into CASSLFPGNTEAFF.

The chain uses TRBV6-5 and TRBJ2-7; TRBD1 or TRBD2 may be the D gene (5 bases each). Trimming left V 2 bases short and J 2 bases short, with 10 bases between. Germline V gives CDR1 MNHEY, CDR2 SVGAGI. The CDR3 sequence is 14 residues long. The CDR3 DNA is TGTGCCAGCAGTTACACAGGAGGAACCTACGAGCAGTACTTC. This encodes CASSYTGGTYEQYF.

The V gene is TRBV6-5, the J gene TRBJ1-5; D gene ambiguous. The CDR3 runs to 14 residues. Trimming cost V 2 bases and J 1 base, with 6 bases left between them. CDR1 is MNHEY and CDR2 is SVGAGI in the germline V gene. The CDR3 DNA reads as TGTGCCAGCAGTTACGTGAAGAGCAATCAGCCCCAGCATTTT. Translating gives CASSYVKSNQPQHF.

V and J are TRBV10-3 and TRBJ1-2; possibly TRBD1 for D (5 bases). The V end lost 8 bases, the J end lost 2 bases, and 15 bases lay between the germline ends. Germline V gene data show CDR1 as ENHRY and CDR2 as SYGVKD. The length of the CDR3 is 14 residues. The CDR3 here is CAIAQDTQNYGYTF. CDR3 sequence (DNA): TGTGCCATCGCGCAGGACACCCAGAACTATGGCTACACCTTC.

CDR3 nucleotide sequence: TGCAGTGCAGGGGTAGAGACCCAGTACTTC. Translated: CSAGVETQYF. The chain is built from TRBV20-1 and TRBJ2-5; a weak D match, TRBD1 (5 bases). CDR1 and CDR2 (germline): DFQATT, SNEGSKA (reference sequence). Trimming cost V 6 bases and J 4 bases, with 6 bases left between them. The CDR3 consists of 10 residues.

The V gene is TRBV3-1 (or the pseudogene TRBV3-2), the J gene TRBJ1-1; a possible D gene is TRBD1 (5 bases). The germline CDR1 and CDR2 sequences are LGHDT and YNNKEL (reference sequence). The CDR3 is 13 amino acids. V was trimmed by 4 bases and J by 1 base, leaving 7 bases between them. CDR3 loop: CASSPQENTEAFF. CDR3 nucleotide sequence: TGTGCCAGCAGCCCACAGGAGAACACTGAAGCTTTCTTT.

This clone appeared once. The chain joins TRBV12-3 or TRBV12-4 to TRBJ2-7; D unclear. The CDR3 covers 12 residues. Trimming shortened V by 0 bases and J by 3 bases, and 3 bases separated the two germline ends. The CDR3 protein is CASSLADYEQYF. CDR3 nucleotides: TGTGCCAGCAGTTTAGCGGACTACGAGCAGTACTTC.

The chain recombines TRBV5-1 with TRBJ2-1; 8 bases are a match to TRBD1. In germline, CDR1 is SGHRS, CDR2 YFSETQ. The length of the CDR3 is 16 residues. Germline trimming cut 0 bases from V and 6 bases from J; bases unmatched to any gene: 8. CDR3 region: CASSLGQGIGGNEQFF. In nucleotides, the CDR3 is TGCGCCAGCAGCTTGGGACAGGGGATAGGAGGCAATGAGCAGTTCTTC.

This clone showed up just once. The J gene is TRBJ1-1, the V gene TRBV6-1; the D is unclear. Trimming stripped 3 bases from V and 1 base from J, with 9 bases between. There are 14 residues in the CDR3. Germline loops: CDR1 MNHNS, CDR2 SASEGT. The CDR3 is CASSDSPANTEAFF. The CDR3, as DNA: TGTGCCAGCAGTGATTCACCCGCGAACACTGAAGCTTTCTTT.

The J gene is TRBJ2-2, the V gene TRBV3-1 (or the pseudogene TRBV3-2); a weak D match, TRBD2 (5 bases). The V end lost 3 bases, the J end lost 8 bases, and 19 bases lay between the germline ends. In germline, CDR1 is LGHDT, CDR2 YNNKEL (reference sequence). This CDR3 comprises 16 residues. The CDR3 reads CASSHVPKTMGGELFF. CDR3 DNA: TGTGCCAGCAGCCATGTTCCGAAGACTATGGGAGGGGAGCTGTTTTTT.

The rearrangement uses TRBV5-8 and TRBJ1-1; D remains unclear. V was clipped by 4 bases and J by 4 bases, with 11 bases between them. Germline lookup yields CDR1 SGHTS and CDR2 YDEGEE. There are 13 residues in the CDR3. DNA for the CDR3: TGTGCCAGCAGCCGATGGGCCGGCACTGAAGCTTTCTTT. It translates to CASSRWAGTEAFF.

The chain has TRBV3-1 (or the pseudogene TRBV3-2) and TRBJ1-1; 11 bases map to TRBD1. The germline CDR1 and CDR2 sequences are LGHDT and YNNKEL (reference sequence). V gave up 2 bases and J gave up 1 base; unmatched junction bases: 3. This CDR3 has 16 amino acids. DNA of the CDR3: TGTGCCAGCAGCCAAAGGACAGGGGGCGGGAACACTGAAGCTTTCTTT. This encodes CASSQRTGGGNTEAFF.

The chain recombines TRBV7-8 with TRBJ2-2; D is unclear. The germline V and J ends were trimmed by 5 bases and 3 bases, with 25 bases remaining between them. The CDR3 is made up of 19 amino acids. The germline gives CDR1 SGHVS, CDR2 FQNEAQ. CDR3 DNA sequence: TGTGCCAGCAGCCCTCCCATCGTACCGGTCCAAAAGCACACCGGGGAGCTGTTTTTT. Its translation: CASSPPIVPVQKHTGELFF.

J is TRBJ1-2 and V is TRBV2; D is unclear. The CDR3 consists of 13 residues. Germline lookup yields CDR1 SNHLY and CDR2 FYNNEI. V was shortened by 1 base and J by 8 bases, with 11 bases between the two germline ends. CDR3 sequence: CASSEEAIGGYTF. The CDR3 nucleotides are TGTGCCAGCAGTGAAGAGGCAATAGGAGGCTACACCTTC.

The chain links TRBV12-5 to TRBJ2-3; 9 bases are a match to TRBD2. Germline V CDR1 and CDR2: LGHNT, FRNRAP. The CDR3 extends over 17 amino acids. Trimming removed 1 base from V and 4 bases from J; junction bases left unmatched: 9. CDR3 coding DNA: TGTGCTAGTGGTTTGGGGATAGCGGGAGTGGGCGCAGATACGCAGTATTTT. It codes for CASGLGIAGVGADTQYF.

V usage is TRBV10-3 and J usage is TRBJ1-6; tentatively, D is TRBD1 (5 bases). V dropped 8 bases and J dropped 7 bases, with 18 bases sitting between them. CDR1 and CDR2 (germline): ENHRY, SYGVKD. The CDR3 runs 15 residues. Here the CDR3 reads CAIRMDDSANSPLHF. Written as DNA, the CDR3 is TGTGCCATCCGTATGGATGACAGTGCCAATTCACCCCTCCACTTT.

The chain is built from TRBV6-5 and TRBJ1-5; no reliable D call. The CDR3 is 14 amino acids. Germline CDR1 and CDR2: MNHEY and SVGAGI. Trimming took 4 bases from V and 0 from J, leaving 7 bases between them. CDR3 bases: TGTGCCAGCAGTTTCAGTGATAGCAATCAGCCCCAGCATTTT. It specifies CASSFSDSNQPQHF.

The gene calls are TRBV6-5 and TRBJ1-6; 7 positions match TRBD1. CDR1 MNHEY and CDR2 SVGAGI come from the germline V gene. The CDR3 contains 14 residues. After removal of 4 bases from V and 7 bases from J, the junction contained 4 bases not matched to a gene. The CDR3 spells CASSSQGNNSPLHF. In nucleotides, the CDR3 is TGTGCCAGCAGTTCACAGGGGAACAATTCACCCCTCCACTTT.

This chain connects TRBV5-1 to TRBJ1-1; D gene uncertain. Trimming left V 4 bases short and J 3 bases short, with 4 bases between. Germline CDR1 SGHRS, CDR2 YFSETQ. The CDR3 consists of 11 residues. The DNA of the CDR3 is TGCGCCAGCAGCGACGACACTGAAGCTTTCTTT. Its protein product is CASSDDTEAFF. The complete variable domain, with remaining parts taken from reference TRBV5-1 and TRBJ1-1, reads KAGVTQTPRYLIKTRGQQVTLSCSPISGHRSVSWYQQTPGQGLQFLFEYFSETQRNKGNFPGRFSGRQFSNSRSEMNVSTLELGDSALYLCASSDDTEAFFGQGTRLTVV.

The chain carries TRBV27 and TRBJ2-7, with 8 bases lining up with TRBD2. In germline, CDR1 is MNHEY, CDR2 SMNVEV (reference sequence). The CDR3 runs to 15 residues. V trimming: 4 bases; J trimming: 6 bases; junction bases outside the gene matches: 11. The CDR3 DNA reads TGTGCCAGCAGTTCCAGCGGGGGCAACAAGGCCGAGCAGTACTTC. This translates into CASSSSGGNKAEQYF.

This clone appeared once. The rearrangement joins TRBV5-4 to TRBJ1-1; possible D gene TRBD1, 6 bases. The CDR3 spans 15 residues. V was trimmed by 1 base and J by 0 bases, leaving 10 bases between them. Germline V gene data show CDR1 as SGHNT and CDR2 as YYREEE (reference sequence). CDR3 DNA: TGTGCCAGCAGCTTGTTGCAGGGGATGAACACTGAAGCTTTCTTT. This codes for CASSLLQGMNTEAFF.

This clone was seen only a few times. The V call is TRBV5-4, the J call TRBJ2-1; 7 bases fit TRBD1. CDR3 length equals 15 residues. Trimming cost V 4 bases and J 7 bases; bases outside gene matches: 11. Germline values: CDR1 SGHNT, CDR2 YYREEE (reference sequence). The CDR3 bases are TGTGCCAGCAGCCCGGGACAGCCTTTAAGGAATGAGCAGTTCTTC. Translating gives CASSPGQPLRNEQFF.

This chain uses TRBV5-4 with TRBJ2-5; weak D call: TRBD1 (7 bases). This CDR3 has 14 amino acids. Trimming shortened V by 6 bases and J by 5 bases, and 17 bases separated the two germline ends. Per the germline V gene, CDR1 is SGHNT and CDR2 is YYREEE (reference sequence). CDR3 in amino acids: CASTYRGGWETQYF. Written as DNA, the CDR3 is TGTGCCAGCACCTACAGGGGAGGCTGGGAGACCCAGTACTTC.